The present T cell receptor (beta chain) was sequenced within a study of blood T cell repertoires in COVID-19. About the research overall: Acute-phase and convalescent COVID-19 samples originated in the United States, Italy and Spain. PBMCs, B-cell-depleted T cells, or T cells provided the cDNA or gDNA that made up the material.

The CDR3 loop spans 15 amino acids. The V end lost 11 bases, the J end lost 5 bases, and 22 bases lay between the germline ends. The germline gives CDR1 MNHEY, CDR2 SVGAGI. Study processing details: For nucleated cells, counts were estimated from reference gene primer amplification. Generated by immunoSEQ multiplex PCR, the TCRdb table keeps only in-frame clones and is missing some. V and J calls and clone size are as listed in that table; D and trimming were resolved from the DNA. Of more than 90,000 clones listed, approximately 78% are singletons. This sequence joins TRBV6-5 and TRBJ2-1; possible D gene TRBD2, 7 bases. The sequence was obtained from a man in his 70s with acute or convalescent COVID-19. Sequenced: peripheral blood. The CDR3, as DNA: TGTGCCGCTAAAGGGAGGGGGGCCCCTGACAATGAGCAGTTCTTC. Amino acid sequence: CAAKGRGAPDNEQFF.